A selection of T cell receptor beta chains follows, all from one sample in a study of blood T cell repertoires in COVID-19. Generated by immunoSEQ multiplex PCR, the TCRdb table keeps only in-frame clones and is missing some. Among around 330,000 clones listed, about 88% were seen once. Material: PBMCs or T cells enriched from blood (not recorded which). The receptors were gathered from a woman aged 40-49 years who had recovered from COVID-19. Both conserved end residues are part of each CDR3. The D gene is left open where the match is weak. Only part of the rows carry a size: once, few, many, or a class if the clone is expanded.

d_call cdr3_length clone_size j_call v_call cdr3_aa cdr3_nt
. 16 once TRBJ1-5 TRBV18 CASSPSLTPGDQPQHF TGTGCCAGCTCACCCTCCTTGACCCCAGGGGATCAGCCCCAGCATTTT
. 17 . TRBJ1-1 TRBV18 CASSPGSDAAMNTEAFF TGTGCCAGCTCACCCGGTAGCGATGCGGCCATGAACACTGAAGCTTTCTTT
TRBD2 17 . TRBJ2-1 TRBV6-4 CASSANLGLAGNNEQFF TGTGCCAGCAGTGCGAATTTGGGACTAGCGGGGAACAATGAGCAGTTCTTC
. 16 . TRBJ2-7 TRBV28 CASSGMVAPHSYEQYF TGTGCCAGCAGTGGCATGGTGGCACCGCACTCCTACGAGCAGTACTTC
TRBD1 16 . TRBJ2-1 TRBV5-4 CASSSPTGVRYNEQFF TGTGCCAGCAGCTCGCCGACAGGGGTCAGATACAATGAGCAGTTCTTC
. 15 . TRBJ2-2 TRBV19 CASKEEGKNTGELFF TGTGCCAGTAAAGAAGAGGGAAAGAACACCGGGGAGCTGTTTTTT
. 15 . TRBJ1-1 TRBV5-6 CASSPGGREGTEAFF TGTGCCAGCAGCCCGGGGGGCAGGGAGGGGACTGAAGCTTTCTTT
. 16 . TRBJ1-5 TRBV7-9 CASSLWAGIGNQPQHF TGTGCCAGCAGCCTATGGGCAGGGATTGGCAATCAGCCCCAGCATTTT
. 15 . TRBJ1-3 TRBV6-2/TRBV6-3 CASSSADSSGNTIYF TGTGCCAGCAGTTCCGCGGACAGCTCTGGAAACACCATATATTTT
. 15 . TRBJ1-1 TRBV7-9 CASSLSNQGLPEAFF TGTGCCAGCAGCTTGTCCAATCAGGGTTTACCTGAAGCTTTCTTT
. 22 . TRBJ1-1 TRBV27 CASSFTGTGRTWGRIGSTEAFF TGTGCCAGCAGTTTCACGGGGACGGGACGGACTTGGGGGAGGATTGGTAGCACTGAAGCTTTCTTT
. 14 few TRBJ2-1 TRBV6-5 CASSSHRVYNEQFF TGTGCCAGCAGTTCACACAGGGTTTACAATGAGCAGTTCTTC
TRBD1 13 once TRBJ1-1 TRBV18 CASSTDRGSEAFF TGTGCCAGCTCAACCGACAGGGGGTCTGAAGCTTTCTTT
TRBD2 13 . TRBJ2-7 TRBV30 CAWNRGGAYEQYF TGTGCCTGGAATCGGGGGGGGGCCTACGAGCAGTACTTC
. 14 . TRBJ2-1 TRBV7-9 CASSLPAAGNEQFF TGTGCCAGCAGCTTACCCGCGGCGGGCAATGAGCAGTTCTTC
. 13 . TRBJ2-4 TRBV27 CASGGSAKNIQYF TGTGCCAGCGGGGGGTCAGCCAAAAACATTCAGTACTTC
TRBD1 16 . TRBJ1-4 TRBV28 CASSSTGARYNEKLFF TGTGCCAGCAGCTCCACAGGGGCCCGATATAATGAAAAACTGTTTTTT
. 14 many TRBJ1-2 TRBV19 CASSKPDRDYGYTF TGTGCCAGTAGTAAACCGGACAGAGACTATGGCTACACCTTC
. 14 . TRBJ2-3 TRBV7-2 CASSLAPSLYTQYF TGTGCCAGCAGCTTAGCGCCAAGTCTATATACGCAGTATTTT
TRBD2 15 . TRBJ2-5 TRBV5-4 CASAPSGGARETQYF TGTGCCAGCGCCCCTAGCGGGGGGGCCCGGGAGACCCAGTACTTC
. 15 . TRBJ1-4 TRBV9 CASSAGGNLNEKLFF TGTGCCAGCAGCGCCGGAGGGAATCTTAATGAAAAACTGTTTTTT
. 15 . TRBJ1-2 TRBV15 CATSREARGMDGYTF TGTGCCACCAGCAGAGAGGCCAGGGGTATGGATGGCTACACCTTC
TRBD1 14 . TRBJ2-1 TRBV11-1 CASSAMTGDNEQFF TGTGCCAGCAGCGCCATGACAGGGGACAATGAGCAGTTCTTC
TRBD1 11 . TRBJ2-7 TRBV30 CALQGAYEQYF TGTGCCTTGCAGGGGGCCTACGAGCAGTACTTC
TRBD2 14 . TRBJ2-5 TRBV29-1 CSVGGTSGRETQYF TGCAGCGTTGGAGGGACTAGCGGGAGGGAGACCCAGTACTTC
TRBD2 14 . TRBJ2-1 TRBV2 CASSILASYNEQFF TGTGCCAGCAGCATACTAGCGAGCTACAATGAGCAGTTCTTC
TRBD1 16 . TRBJ2-7 TRBV19 CASSATGGWWSYEQYF TGTGCCAGTAGTGCTACAGGGGGCTGGTGGTCCTACGAGCAGTACTTC